This entry lists 4 T cell receptor beta chains sequenced from one sample in a study of shared clonotypes between healthy human individuals. TCRdb's table, derived via immunoSEQ multiplex PCR, lists solely in-frame clones and lacks some. The sample has millions of clones, approximately 93% seen once. The sample comprised naive CD4+ T cells from PBMCs. Stated subset: CD45RA+ positively selected. The origin of the receptors is a man younger than 35 in good health. Some clones in this sample may be carry-over from other donors' samples.

The chain couples TRBV28 to TRBJ2-1; possible D gene TRBD2, 6 bases. Germline V gene lookup returns CDR1 MDHEN and CDR2 SYDVKM. Between the trimmed V and J ends, which lost 6 bases and 4 bases, there was a span of 13 bases. The CDR3 runs to 14 residues. The CDR3 bases are TGTGCCAGCAGGCCGGGACTCCAGTACAATGAGCAGTTCTTC. This sequence encodes CASRPGLQYNEQFF.

The chain joins TRBV11-2 to TRBJ2-7; TRBD2 matches at 9 bases. The CDR3 loop spans 16 amino acids. Germline CDR1 is SGHAT and CDR2 is FQNNGV. Trimming at V came to 1 base and at J to 6 bases, leaving 10 bases not matched to a gene. The CDR3 protein is CASSLVGGTSRSEQYF. CDR3 DNA sequence: TGTGCCAGCAGCTTAGTAGGGGGGACTAGCCGATCCGAGCAGTACTTC.

The chain links TRBV19 to TRBJ1-4; a possible D gene is TRBD1 (5 bases). Germline CDR1 is LNHDA and CDR2 is SQIVND (reference sequence). CDR3 length: 19 amino acids. V shed 3 bases and J shed 1 base, with 21 bases lying between them. CDR3 in DNA: TGTGCCAGTAGTATCCCTCTTTCCGCGGCGGGGGAAACTAATGAAAAACTGTTTTTT. Translated: CASSIPLSAAGETNEKLFF.

J is TRBJ1-1 and V is TRBV7-2; D gene unclear. Germline lookup yields CDR1 SGHTA and CDR2 FQGNSA. The CDR3 is 12 residues long. Between the trimmed V and J ends, which lost 5 bases and 7 bases, there was a span of 11 bases. The CDR3 here is CASSPSVGEAFF. The CDR3, as DNA: TGTGCCAGCAGCCCCTCCGTGGGTGAAGCTTTCTTT.